This T cell receptor (beta chain) was documented in a study of blood T cell repertoires in COVID-19. In the authors' workflow: For nucleated cells, counts were estimated from reference gene primer amplification. The data were produced by immunoSEQ multiplex PCR, yet TCRdb's version contains in-frame clones alone and is incomplete. Clone size and the V and J calls come from that table; the DNA yielded D and trimming. The sample holds more than 150,000 clones, almost 80% seen once. CDR1 is SGHRS and CDR2 is YFSETQ in the germline V gene. J was trimmed by 5 bases and V by 4 bases; bases with no gene match: 7. The CDR3 length is 14 residues.

The rearrangement joins TRBV5-1 to TRBJ2-5; 8 nucleotides align to TRBD1. The sequenced sample consisted of peripheral blood. The TCR sequence derives from a man aged 55 to 70 with active or convalescent COVID-19. CDR3 in amino acids: CASSPGTGGETQYF. CDR3 coding DNA: TGCGCCAGCAGCCCCGGGACAGGCGGGGAGACCCAGTACTTC.